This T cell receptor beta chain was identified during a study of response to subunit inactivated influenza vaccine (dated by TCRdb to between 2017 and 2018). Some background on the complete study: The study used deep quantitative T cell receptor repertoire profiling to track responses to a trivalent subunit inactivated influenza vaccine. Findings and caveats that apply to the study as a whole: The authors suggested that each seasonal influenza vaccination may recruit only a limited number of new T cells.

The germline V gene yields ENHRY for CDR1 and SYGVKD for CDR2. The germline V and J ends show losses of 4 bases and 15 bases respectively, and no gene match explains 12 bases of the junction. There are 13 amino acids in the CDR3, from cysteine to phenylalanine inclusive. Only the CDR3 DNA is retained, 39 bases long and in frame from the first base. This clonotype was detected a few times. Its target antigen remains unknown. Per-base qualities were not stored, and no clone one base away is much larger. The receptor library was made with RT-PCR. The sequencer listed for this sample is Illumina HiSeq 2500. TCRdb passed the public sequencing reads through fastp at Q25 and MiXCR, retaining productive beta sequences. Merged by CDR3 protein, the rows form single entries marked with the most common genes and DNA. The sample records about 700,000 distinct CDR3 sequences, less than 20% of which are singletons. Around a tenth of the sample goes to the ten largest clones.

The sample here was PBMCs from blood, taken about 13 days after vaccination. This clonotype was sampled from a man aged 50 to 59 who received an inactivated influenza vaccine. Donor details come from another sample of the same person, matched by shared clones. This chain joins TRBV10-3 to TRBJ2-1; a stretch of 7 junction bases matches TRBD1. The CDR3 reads CAISAGQANGLFF. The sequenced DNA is TGTGCCATCAGTGCCGGACAGGCGAACGGGCTGTTCTTC.